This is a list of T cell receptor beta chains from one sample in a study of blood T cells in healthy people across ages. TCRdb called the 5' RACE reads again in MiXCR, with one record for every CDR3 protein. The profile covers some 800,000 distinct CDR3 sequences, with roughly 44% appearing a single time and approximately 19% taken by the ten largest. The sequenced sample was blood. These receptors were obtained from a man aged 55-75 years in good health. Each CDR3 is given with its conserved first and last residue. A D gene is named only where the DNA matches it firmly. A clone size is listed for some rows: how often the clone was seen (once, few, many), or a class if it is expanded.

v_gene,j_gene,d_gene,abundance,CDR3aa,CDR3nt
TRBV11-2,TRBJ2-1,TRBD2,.,CASRSREGGRNEQFF,TGTGCCAGCAGAAGTCGGGAGGGTGGTCGCAATGAGCAGTTCTTC
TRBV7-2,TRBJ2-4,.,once,CASSLVRSLGDEQYF,TGTGCCAGCAGCTTAGTTCGTTCCTTGGGCGATGAGCAGTACTTC
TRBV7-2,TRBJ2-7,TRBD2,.,CASSLRGTSGGRIEQYF,TGTGCCAGCAGCTTACGGGGGACTAGCGGGGGGCGAATAGAGCAGTACTTC
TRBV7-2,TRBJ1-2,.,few,CASSLTVTYGYTF,TGTGCCAGCAGCCTCACAGTTACCTATGGCTACACCTTC
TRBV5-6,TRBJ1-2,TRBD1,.,CVSSWMGQKYYGYTF,TGTGTCAGCAGCTGGATGGGACAGAAATATTATGGCTACACCTTC
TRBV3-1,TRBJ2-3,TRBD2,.,CASSPLGLAGGGTDTQYF,TGTGCCAGCAGCCCTCTGGGACTAGCGGGGGGCGGCACAGATACGCAGTATTTT
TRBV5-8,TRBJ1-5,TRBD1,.,CASSDREYNQPQHF,TGTGCCAGCAGCGACAGGGAATACAATCAGCCCCAGCATTTT
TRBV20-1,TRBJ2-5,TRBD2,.,CSAKPSGGPQETQYF,TGCAGTGCAAAACCCAGCGGGGGGCCCCAAGAGACCCAGTACTTC
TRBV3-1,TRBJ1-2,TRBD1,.,CASSRDRGPNYGYTF,TGTGCCAGCAGCCGCGACAGGGGACCTAACTATGGCTACACCTTC
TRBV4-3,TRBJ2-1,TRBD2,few,CASSLIAGGSNEQFF,TGCGCCAGCAGCCTTATAGCGGGGGGGTCCAATGAGCAGTTCTTC
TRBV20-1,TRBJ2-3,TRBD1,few,CSASHPTGVVTDTQYF,TGCAGTGCTAGTCACCCAACAGGGGTGGTCACAGATACGCAGTATTTT
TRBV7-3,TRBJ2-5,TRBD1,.,CASSRAAGTGLNEQYF,TGTGCCAGCAGCCGTGCAGCCGGGACAGGTTTGAATGAGCAGTACTTC
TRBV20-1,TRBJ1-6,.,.,CSASPWRSSYNSPLHF,TGCAGTGCTAGCCCCTGGAGGAGCTCCTATAATTCACCCCTCCACTTT
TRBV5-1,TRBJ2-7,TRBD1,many,CASSVDRGISYEQYF,TGCGCCAGCAGCGTGGACAGGGGTATTTCCTACGAGCAGTACTTC
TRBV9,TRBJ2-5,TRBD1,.,CASSADRVPQETQYF,TGTGCCAGCAGCGCAGACAGGGTCCCACAAGAGACCCAGTACTTC
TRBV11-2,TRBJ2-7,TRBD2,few,CASSTLAGGTEQYF,TGTGCCAGCAGCACCCTAGCGGGGGGTACCGAGCAGTACTTC
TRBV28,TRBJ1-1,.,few,CASSRPPGRRNTEAFF,TGTGCCAGCAGTCGACCCCCGGGACGCAGGAACACTGAAGCTTTCTTT
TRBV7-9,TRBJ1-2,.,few,CASSLVVGEKDRPNYGYTF,TGTGCCAGCAGCTTAGTCGTTGGGGAAAAGGACAGACCTAACTATGGCTACACCTTC
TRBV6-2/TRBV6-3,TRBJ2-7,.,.,CASSWAYEQYF,TGTGCCAGCAGTTGGGCCTACGAGCAGTACTTC
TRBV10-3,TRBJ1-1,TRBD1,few,CAISARQGSNTEAFF,TGTGCCATCAGTGCCCGACAGGGTTCGAACACTGAAGCTTTCTTT
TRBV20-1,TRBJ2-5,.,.,CSARSLETQYF,TGCAGTGCTAGGTCCCTGGAGACCCAGTACTTC
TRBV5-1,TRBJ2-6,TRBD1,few,CASSPGTGFSGANVLTF,TGCGCCAGCAGCCCGGGGACAGGGTTCTCTGGGGCCAACGTCCTGACTTTC
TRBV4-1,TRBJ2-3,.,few,CASSQVGTSTDTQYF,TGCGCCAGCAGCCAAGTCGGGACTAGCACAGATACGCAGTATTTT
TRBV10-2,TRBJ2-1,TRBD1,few,CASTPGQANYNEQFF,TGCGCCAGCACCCCGGGACAGGCGAATTACAATGAGCAGTTCTTC
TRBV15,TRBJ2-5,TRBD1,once,CATSRDRDRWVPETQYF,TGTGCCACCAGCAGAGACCGGGACAGGTGGGTCCCGGAGACCCAGTACTTC
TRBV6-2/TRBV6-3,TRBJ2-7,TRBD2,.,CASSYPSGGAYEQYF,TGTGCCAGCAGCTACCCTAGCGGGGGGGCCTATGAGCAGTACTTC
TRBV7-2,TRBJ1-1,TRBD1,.,CASSFRNLQGGAFF,TGTGCCAGCAGCTTTCGAAACTTACAGGGGGGAGCTTTCTTT
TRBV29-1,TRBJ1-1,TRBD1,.,CSVEDRQGTEAFF,TGCAGCGTTGAAGATAGACAGGGCACTGAAGCTTTCTTT
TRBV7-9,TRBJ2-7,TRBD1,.,CASSFPGQGHEQYF,TGTGCCAGCAGCTTCCCGGGACAGGGACACGAGCAGTACTTC
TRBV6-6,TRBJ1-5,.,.,CASNREGNQPQHF,TGTGCCAGTAATCGGGAGGGAAATCAGCCCCAGCATTTT
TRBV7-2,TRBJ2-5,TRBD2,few,CASSFSSGRVNNEQYF,TGTGCCAGCAGCTTTTCTAGCGGGCGGGTCAACAATGAGCAGTACTTC
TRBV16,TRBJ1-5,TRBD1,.,CASSHFDRDDQPQHF,TGTGCCAGCAGCCACTTCGACAGGGACGATCAGCCCCAGCATTTT
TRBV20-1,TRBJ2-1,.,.,CSAQLRVYEQFF,TGCAGTGCTCAGCTCAGGGTCTATGAGCAGTTCTTC
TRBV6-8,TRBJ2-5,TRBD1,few,CASSNRRDRGQETQYF,TGTGCCAGCAGCAACCGCCGGGACAGGGGGCAAGAGACCCAGTACTTC
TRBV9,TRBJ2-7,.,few,CASSVEPKSYEQYF,TGTGCCAGCAGCGTAGAACCCAAGTCCTACGAGCAGTACTTC
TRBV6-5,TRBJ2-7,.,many,CASSRDPGGGVEQYF,TGTGCCAGCAGCCGCGACCCCGGCGGTGGGGTCGAGCAGTACTTC
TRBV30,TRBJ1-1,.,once,CACRQKNTEAFF,TGTGCCTGCAGACAGAAAAACACTGAAGCTTTCTTT
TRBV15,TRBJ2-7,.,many,CATSREIGGSSEQYF,TGTGCCACCAGCAGAGAGATCGGGGGTTCCAGCGAGCAGTACTTC
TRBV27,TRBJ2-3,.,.,CASTRYGSRSTDTQYF,TGTGCCAGCACCCGCTATGGGAGCCGTAGCACAGATACGCAGTATTTT
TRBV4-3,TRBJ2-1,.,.,CASSQRDGAYNEQFF,TGCGCCAGCAGCCAACGGGACGGGGCCTACAATGAGCAGTTCTTC
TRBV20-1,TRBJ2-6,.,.,CSAPGQTGANVLTF,TGCAGTGCACCAGGACAGACTGGGGCCAACGTCCTGACTTTC
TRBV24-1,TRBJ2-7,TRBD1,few,CATSDGTAYNEQYF,TGTGCCACCAGTGATGGGACAGCCTACAATGAGCAGTACTTC
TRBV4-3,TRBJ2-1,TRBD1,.,CASSLVIGQGFHNEQFF,TGCGCCAGCAGCTTAGTGATTGGACAGGGTTTCCACAATGAGCAGTTCTTC
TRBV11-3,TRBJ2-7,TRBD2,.,CASSLIRRGGAYEQYF,TGTGCCAGCAGCTTAATTCGGCGCGGGGGGGCCTACGAGCAGTACTTC
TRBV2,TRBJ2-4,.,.,CASSGDFEQYF,TGTGCCAGCAGTGGGGACTTTGAGCAGTACTTC
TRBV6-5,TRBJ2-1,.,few,CASSYGRNNEQFF,TGTGCCAGCAGTTATGGGAGAAACAATGAGCAGTTCTTC
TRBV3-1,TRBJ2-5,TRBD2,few,CASSHQTGGQTQYF,TGTGCCAGTAGCCATCAGACGGGGGGTCAGACCCAGTACTTC
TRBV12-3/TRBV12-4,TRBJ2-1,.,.,CASSETGTYYNEQFF,TGTGCCAGCAGCGAAACCGGGACATACTACAATGAGCAGTTCTTC
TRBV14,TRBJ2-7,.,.,CASSQVVFREQYF,TGTGCCAGCAGCCAAGTAGTTTTCCGGGAGCAGTACTTC